This entry lists 27 T cell receptor beta chains sequenced from one sample in a study of beta chain features in type 1 diabetes. Whole-study findings and limits: Patients with Type 1 diabetes showed moderately but significantly shorter TCRB CDR3s in all four CD4+ subsets.

These receptors' antigens are unknown. Expressed TCRB transcripts were sequenced because the entire RNA isolate underwent reverse transcription. This table comes from immunoSEQ multiplex PCR, and its TCRdb copy is limited to in-frame clones, with some not included. The sample has around 260,000 clones, 24% seen once. The specimen was naive CD4+ T cells from blood. These receptors all stem from a woman aged 25 to 45 with type 1 diabetes.

This chain connects TRBV15 to TRBJ1-1; D not resolved. The CDR3 contains 14 residues. Germline assignment: CDR1 LNHNV and CDR2 YYDKDF (reference sequence). Trimming pared 1 base from V and 3 bases from J, leaving 9 bases between. The CDR3: CATSRGGLDTEAFF. CDR3 in DNA: TGTGCCACCAGCAGAGGCGGGTTGGACACTGAAGCTTTCTTT.

V is TRBV28 and J is TRBJ1-4; 7 nucleotides match TRBD1. Germline V lookup: CDR1 MDHEN, CDR2 SYDVKM. Germline trimming cut 7 bases from V and 6 bases from J; bases unmatched to any gene: 5. The CDR3 sequence is 13 residues long. CDR3 sequence: CASNQGTDEKLFF. The CDR3 DNA follows: TGTGCCAGCAATCAGGGGACAGATGAAAAACTGTTTTTT.

This chain uses TRBV5-1 with TRBJ2-1, with D possibly being TRBD2 (5 bases). Germline-derived CDR1 and CDR2 are SGHRS and YFSETQ. The CDR3 is 15 amino acids. V shed 1 base and J shed 5 bases, with 13 bases lying between them. The CDR3 coding sequence is TGCGCCAGCAGCTTGAGAGGGTTAATCCACAATGAGCAGTTCTTC. Its protein is CASSLRGLIHNEQFF.

The chain is built from TRBV18 and TRBJ1-2; the match to TRBD1 covers 9 bases. V was pared by 4 bases and J by 7 bases, with 4 bases of the junction left unmatched. From germline, CDR1 is KGHSH and CDR2 LQKENI. The CDR3 loop spans 13 amino acids. CDR3 residues: CASSRDRAVGYTF. The CDR3 DNA sequence: TGTGCCAGCTCACGGGACAGGGCAGTTGGCTACACCTTC.

This clone was counted a few times. This sequence joins TRBV5-4 and TRBJ2-3; TRBD1 might be the D (6 bases). Trimming stripped 3 bases from V and 0 bases from J, with 11 bases between. Germline CDR1 reads SGHNT; CDR2 reads YYREEE (reference sequence). CDR3 length: 15 residues. This CDR3 is CASSWDTTSTDTQYF. The DNA for the CDR3 is TGTGCCAGCAGCTGGGACACCACCAGCACAGATACGCAGTATTTT.

This clone has only a few counts. V gene TRBV30 combines with J gene TRBJ2-7; 8 bases agree with TRBD2. Germline assignment: CDR1 GTSNPN and CDR2 SVGIG (reference sequence). This CDR3 is 15 amino acids long. The J segment lost 5 bases and the V segment lost 0 bases, leaving 9 bases of the junction unmatched. The CDR3 coding sequence is TGTGCCTGGAGTGTACTGGTGCGGGAGGTTAACGAGCAGTACTTC. Amino acids: CAWSVLVREVNEQYF.

The chain uses TRBV5-1 and TRBJ2-6; tentative D call: TRBD2 (5 bases). In germline, CDR1 is SGHRS, CDR2 YFSETQ. V lost 4 bases and J lost 1, with 9 bases in between. The CDR3 covers 15 residues. The CDR3 bases are TGCGCCAGCAGCCCCGGGGTTTCTGGGGCCAACGTCCTGACTTTC. This encodes CASSPGVSGANVLTF.

This clone occurred a few times. V gene TRBV7-9 combines with J gene TRBJ2-1, with 11 nucleotides matching TRBD2. The V segment lost 4 bases and the J segment 4 bases; nucleotides outside the gene matches: 9. Germline assignment: CDR1 SEHNR and CDR2 FQNEAQ (reference sequence). This CDR3 has 17 residues. In nucleotides, the CDR3 is TGTGCCAGCAGCTCCTACGCGCTAGCGGGAGGTTACAATGAGCAGTTCTTC. Encoded protein: CASSSYALAGGYNEQFF.

The chain has TRBV2 and TRBJ2-2; 7 nucleotides agree with TRBD2. The germline gives CDR1 SNHLY, CDR2 FYNNEI. CDR3 length equals 15 residues. Trimming took 2 bases from V and 4 from J; bases not matched to a gene: 4. CDR3 nucleotide sequence: TGTGCCAGCAGTGAACAGGGAGGGTTCACCGGGGAGCTGTTTTTT. Its translation: CASSEQGGFTGELFF.

A few counts support this clone. The gene calls are TRBV29-1 and TRBJ1-5; 7 bases match TRBD1. Germline values: CDR1 SQVTM, CDR2 ANQGSEA. The V and J ends lost 3 bases and 5 bases, in that order; junction bases with no gene match: 7. The CDR3 runs to 14 residues. CDR3 in DNA: TGCAGCGTTGAGGAGGGGGCCTCATATCAGCCCCAGCATTTT. Encoded protein: CSVEEGASYQPQHF.

This clone was counted between two and nine times. The V call is TRBV19, the J call TRBJ1-1; a possible D gene is TRBD1 (6 bases). CDR3 length: 16 amino acids. V lost 3 bases and J 6 bases, leaving 20 bases between the germline ends. The germline CDR1 and CDR2 sequences are LNHDA and SQIVND (reference sequence). CDR3 in amino acids: CASSILGRQVGAEAFF. In nucleotides, the CDR3 is TGTGCCAGTAGTATTCTAGGTCGACAGGTCGGGGCTGAAGCTTTCTTT.

This clone was counted only a few times. This sequence joins TRBV6-5 and TRBJ2-1; 10 nucleotides match TRBD1. J was trimmed by 9 bases and V by 8 bases; bases with no gene match: 13. This CDR3 is 15 amino acids long. Germline assignment: CDR1 MNHEY and CDR2 SVGAGI. As DNA, the CDR3 is TGTGCCAGCCGCAAAGGGACAGGGGAGGGCTTTGAGCAGTTCTTC. It codes for CASRKGTGEGFEQFF.

The rearrangement links TRBV7-3 to TRBJ2-1; D is undetermined. Germline CDR1 SGHTA, CDR2 FQGTGA. CDR3 length: 15 residues. Trimming shortened V by 3 bases and J by 0 bases, and 9 bases separated the two germline ends. CDR3 sequence reads: CASSLRRSSYNEQFF. CDR3 DNA: TGTGCCAGCAGCTTGAGGCGTAGCTCCTACAATGAGCAGTTCTTC.

The J gene is TRBJ1-1, the V gene TRBV19; possibly TRBD1 for D (5 bases). Trimming left V 1 base short and J 0 bases short, with 12 bases between. There are 16 residues in the CDR3. The V gene's germline CDR1 is LNHDA and CDR2 SQIVND (reference sequence). The CDR3 spells CASSIGGGPLNTEAFF. The CDR3 nucleotides are TGTGCCAGTAGTATAGGGGGGGGACCCCTGAACACTGAAGCTTTCTTT.

The V gene is TRBV15, the J gene TRBJ1-1, with 7 bases lining up with TRBD1. V lost 4 bases and J lost 1; bases outside the gene matches: 9. Looked up from germline, CDR1 is LNHNV and CDR2 is YYDKDF (reference sequence). CDR3 size: 16 residues. Here the CDR3 reads CATSTGPGQANTEAFF. DNA of the CDR3: TGTGCCACCAGCACGGGCCCAGGACAGGCGAACACTGAAGCTTTCTTT.

V usage is TRBV23-1 and J usage is TRBJ2-7; the match to TRBD2 covers 10 bases. TRBV23-1 is labeled an ORF, and its function is uncertain. V was pared by 0 bases and J by 6 bases, with 5 bases of the junction left unmatched. The CDR3 has 15 amino acids. The CDR3: CASSQSPSGSGEQYF. The CDR3 nucleotides are TGCGCCAGCAGTCAATCGCCTAGCGGGAGCGGCGAGCAGTACTTC.

V is TRBV15 and J is TRBJ2-5; D may be TRBD2 (5 bases). Trimming left V 8 bases short and J 6 bases short, with 16 bases between. The CDR3 runs 13 residues. Germline lookup yields CDR1 LNHNV and CDR2 YYDKDF (reference sequence). CDR3: CATLDWTLQTQYF. CDR3 in DNA: TGTGCCACCCTGGACTGGACTTTGCAGACCCAGTACTTC.

V gene TRBV7-6 combines with J gene TRBJ2-3, with 7 bases lining up with TRBD2. Germline V gene lookup returns CDR1 SGHVS and CDR2 FNYEAQ. CDR3 size: 14 residues. V shed 3 bases, J shed 3 bases, and the junction held 3 bases outside the gene matches. The CDR3 sequence: CASSFGGSTDTQYF. As DNA, the CDR3 is TGTGCCAGCAGCTTTGGCGGGAGTACAGATACGCAGTATTTT.

The chain links TRBV27 to TRBJ2-7; 9 nucleotides match TRBD1. The junction had 7 bases not matched to a gene; V was cut back by 5 bases and J by 2 bases. Germline V gene data show CDR1 as MNHEY and CDR2 as SMNVEV (reference sequence). This CDR3 contains 15 residues. CDR3 in DNA: TGTGCCAGCAGTCCTTCGGACAGGGGCACCTACGAGCAGTACTTC. It codes for CASSPSDRGTYEQYF.

The rearrangement uses TRBV9 and TRBJ1-2, with D possibly being TRBD1 (5 bases). The germline V gene encodes CDR1 SGDLS and CDR2 YYNGEE. Trimming removed 4 bases at V and 13 bases at J, with 17 bases between. The CDR3 totals 12 residues. The DNA for the CDR3 is TGTGCCAGCAGCTCGGGGGACCCCAAGTTCACCTTC. It specifies CASSSGDPKFTF.

The genes are TRBV28 and TRBJ2-5, with TRBD2 matching 7 bases. J was trimmed by 3 bases and V by 2 bases; bases with no gene match: 12. The CDR3 totals 17 residues. Germline V gene sequence: CDR1 MDHEN, CDR2 SYDVKM. As DNA, the CDR3 is TGTGCCAGCAGTTTAGGTCACCGGAGTGGACTAGAAGAGACCCAGTACTTC. Its translation: CASSLGHRSGLEETQYF.

The table lists this clone with a count of one. CDR3 amino acids: CASSVATTGPYYNEQFF. As DNA, the CDR3 is TGTGCCAGCAGCGTGGCAACCACAGGACCTTATTACAATGAGCAGTTCTTC. The V and J genes are TRBV9 and TRBJ2-1, with D possibly matching TRBD1 (5 bases). Deletions cut 2 bases from V and 4 bases from J, with 19 bases between. The CDR3 covers 17 residues. Germline lookup yields CDR1 SGDLS and CDR2 YYNGEE.

This clone was counted a few times. The chain employs TRBV4-1 and TRBJ2-7; weak D call: TRBD1 (5 bases). Trimming shortened V by 0 bases and J by 0 bases, and 15 bases separated the two germline ends. CDR3 length equals 17 residues. Germline assignment: CDR1 MGHRA and CDR2 YSYEKL. CDR3 bases: TGCGCCAGCAGCCAAGAACAGAAGGGGTCAACCTCCTACGAGCAGTACTTC. Residues: CASSQEQKGSTSYEQYF.

This chain joins TRBV6-5 and TRBJ2-7, with D possibly being TRBD2 (6 bases). The germline V gene has CDR1 MNHEY and CDR2 SVGAGI. This CDR3 is built from 15 residues. V lost 5 bases and J 4 bases, leaving 18 bases between the germline ends. The DNA for the CDR3 is TGTGCCAGCAGTCCCCAACTTAGCGGCATTTACGAGCAGTACTTC. It translates to CASSPQLSGIYEQYF.

There are a few counts of this clone. The chain is built from TRBV7-2 and TRBJ1-2; D might be TRBD1 (5 bases). Germline CDR1 SGHTA, CDR2 FQGNSA. Trimming shortened V by 5 bases and J by 3 bases, and 10 bases separated the two germline ends. The CDR3 extends over 13 amino acids. CDR3: CASSLGGDYGYTF. The DNA for the CDR3 is TGTGCCAGCAGCCTCGGAGGGGACTATGGCTACACCTTC.

The chain couples TRBV29-1 to TRBJ1-4; 9 nucleotides align to TRBD1. V shed 5 bases, J shed 5 bases, and the junction held 6 bases outside the gene matches. The CDR3 has 14 amino acids. Looked up from germline, CDR1 is SQVTM and CDR2 is ANQGSEA. The CDR3 here is CSVRGDRDNEKLFF. The CDR3, as DNA: TGCAGCGTTCGGGGGGACAGGGACAATGAAAAACTGTTTTTT.

This rearrangement joins TRBV29-1 to TRBJ2-7; weak D call: TRBD1 (6 bases). Germline V lookup: CDR1 SQVTM, CDR2 ANQGSEA. There are 13 residues in the CDR3. V was trimmed by 7 bases and J by 2 bases, leaving 15 bases between them. The CDR3: CSARNRATYEQYF. The CDR3 DNA follows: TGCAGCGCTAGAAACAGGGCTACCTACGAGCAGTACTTC.